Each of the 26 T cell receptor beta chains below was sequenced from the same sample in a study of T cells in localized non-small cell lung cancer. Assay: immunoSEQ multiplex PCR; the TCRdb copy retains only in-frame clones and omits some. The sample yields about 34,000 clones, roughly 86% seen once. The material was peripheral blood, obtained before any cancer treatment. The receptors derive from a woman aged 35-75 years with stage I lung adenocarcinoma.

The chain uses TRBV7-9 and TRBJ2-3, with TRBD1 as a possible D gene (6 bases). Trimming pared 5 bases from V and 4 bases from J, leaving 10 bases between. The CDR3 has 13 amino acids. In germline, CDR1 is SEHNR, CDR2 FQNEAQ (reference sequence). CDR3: CASSTTGPDTQYF. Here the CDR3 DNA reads TGTGCCAGCAGCACGACAGGCCCAGATACGCAGTATTTT. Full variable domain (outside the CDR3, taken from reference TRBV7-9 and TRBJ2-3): DTGVSQNPRHKITKRGQNVTFRCDPISEHNRLYWYRQTLGQGPEFLTYFQNEAQLEKSRLLSDRFSAERPKGSFSTLEIQRTEQGDSAMYLCASSTTGPDTQYFGPGTRLTVL.

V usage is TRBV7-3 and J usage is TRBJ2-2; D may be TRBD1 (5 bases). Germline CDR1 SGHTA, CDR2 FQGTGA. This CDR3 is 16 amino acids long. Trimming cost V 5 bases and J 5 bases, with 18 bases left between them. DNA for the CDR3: TGTGCCAGCAGCCGCCTGTCAGGGAAGGGGACCGGGGAGCTGTTTTTT. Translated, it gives CASSRLSGKGTGELFF. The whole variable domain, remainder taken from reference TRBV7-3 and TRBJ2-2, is GAGVSQTPSNKVTEKGKYVELRCDPISGHTALYWYRQSLGQGPEFLIYFQGTGAADDSGLPNDRFFAVRPEGSVSTLKIQRTERGDSAVYLCASSRLSGKGTGELFFGEGSRLTVL.

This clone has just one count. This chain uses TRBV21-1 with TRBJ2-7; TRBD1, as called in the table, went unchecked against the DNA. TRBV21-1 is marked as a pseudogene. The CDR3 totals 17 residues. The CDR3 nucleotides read TGTGCCAGCAGCATAGAAGGCCAGGGGGCGAGTACCTACGAGCAGTACTTC. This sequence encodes CASSIEGQGASTYEQYF.

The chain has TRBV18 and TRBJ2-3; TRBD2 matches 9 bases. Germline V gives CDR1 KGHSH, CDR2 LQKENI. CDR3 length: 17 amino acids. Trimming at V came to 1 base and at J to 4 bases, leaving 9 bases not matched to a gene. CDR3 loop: CASSPLGLERGADTQYF. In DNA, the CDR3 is TGTGCCAGCTCACCACTAGGACTAGAGCGGGGGGCAGATACGCAGTATTTT.

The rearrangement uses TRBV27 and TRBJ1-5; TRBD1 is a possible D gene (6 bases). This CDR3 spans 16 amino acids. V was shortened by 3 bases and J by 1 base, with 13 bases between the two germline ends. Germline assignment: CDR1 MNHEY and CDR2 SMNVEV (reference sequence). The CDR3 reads CASSFQGSPSNQPQHF. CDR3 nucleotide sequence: TGTGCCAGCAGTTTTCAGGGGTCCCCAAGCAATCAGCCCCAGCATTTT.

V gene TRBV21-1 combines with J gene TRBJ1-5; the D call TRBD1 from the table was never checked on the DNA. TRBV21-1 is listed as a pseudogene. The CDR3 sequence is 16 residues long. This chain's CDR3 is CASSKRTGGSFQPQHF. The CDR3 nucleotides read TGTGCCAGCAGCAAGAGAACAGGGGGCTCTTTTCAGCCCCAGCATTTT.

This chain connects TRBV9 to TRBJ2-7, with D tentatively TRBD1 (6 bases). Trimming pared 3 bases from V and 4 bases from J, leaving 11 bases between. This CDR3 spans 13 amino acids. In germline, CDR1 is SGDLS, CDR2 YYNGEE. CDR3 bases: TGTGCCAGCAGCGCGGGACACTCGTACGAGCAGTACTTC. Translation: CASSAGHSYEQYF.

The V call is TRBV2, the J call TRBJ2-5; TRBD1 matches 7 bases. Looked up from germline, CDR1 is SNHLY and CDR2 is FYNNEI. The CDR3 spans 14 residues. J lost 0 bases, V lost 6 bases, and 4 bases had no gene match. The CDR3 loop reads CASSLQGNQETQYF. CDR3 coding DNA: TGTGCCAGCAGCCTACAGGGGAACCAAGAGACCCAGTACTTC.

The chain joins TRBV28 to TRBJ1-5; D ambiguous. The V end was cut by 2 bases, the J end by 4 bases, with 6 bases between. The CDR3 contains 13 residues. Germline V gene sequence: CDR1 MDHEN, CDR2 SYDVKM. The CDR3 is CASSLTWNQPQHF. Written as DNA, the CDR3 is TGTGCCAGCAGTTTAACGTGGAATCAGCCCCAGCATTTT.

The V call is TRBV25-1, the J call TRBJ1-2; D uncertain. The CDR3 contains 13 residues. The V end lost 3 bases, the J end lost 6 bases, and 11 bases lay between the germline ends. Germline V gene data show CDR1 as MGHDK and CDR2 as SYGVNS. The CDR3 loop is CASSESGRDGYTF. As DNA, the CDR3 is TGTGCCAGCAGTGAGTCCGGGAGGGATGGCTACACCTTC.

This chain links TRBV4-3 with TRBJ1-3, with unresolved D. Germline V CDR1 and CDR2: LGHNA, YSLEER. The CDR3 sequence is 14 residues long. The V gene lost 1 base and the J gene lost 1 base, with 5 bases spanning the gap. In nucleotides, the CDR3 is TGCGCCAGCAGCCAAGTAGGGTCTGGAAACACCATATATTTT. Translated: CASSQVGSGNTIYF.

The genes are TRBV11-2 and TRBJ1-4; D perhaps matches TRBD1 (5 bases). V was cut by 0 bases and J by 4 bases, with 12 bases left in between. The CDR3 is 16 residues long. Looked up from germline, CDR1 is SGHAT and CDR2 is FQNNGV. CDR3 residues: CASSLDEGPRNEKLFF. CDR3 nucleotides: TGTGCCAGCAGCTTAGACGAGGGACCGCGTAATGAAAAACTGTTTTTT.

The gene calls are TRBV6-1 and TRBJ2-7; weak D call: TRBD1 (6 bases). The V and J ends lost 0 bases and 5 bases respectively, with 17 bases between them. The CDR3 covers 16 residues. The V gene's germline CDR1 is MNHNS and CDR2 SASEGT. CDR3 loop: CASSEALLLTGNEQYF. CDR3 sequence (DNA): TGTGCCAGCAGTGAAGCCCTCCTCCTTACAGGGAACGAGCAGTACTTC.

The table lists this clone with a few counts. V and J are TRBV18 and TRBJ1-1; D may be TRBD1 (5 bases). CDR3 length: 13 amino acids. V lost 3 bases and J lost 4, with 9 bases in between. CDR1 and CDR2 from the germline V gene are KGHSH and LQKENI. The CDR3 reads CASSPVGGTEAFF. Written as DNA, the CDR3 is TGTGCCAGCTCACCCGTGGGGGGCACTGAAGCTTTCTTT.

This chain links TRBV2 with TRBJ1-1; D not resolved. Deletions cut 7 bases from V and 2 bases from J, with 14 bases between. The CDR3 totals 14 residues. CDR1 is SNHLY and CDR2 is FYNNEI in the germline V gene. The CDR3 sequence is CASTWTGGNTEAFF. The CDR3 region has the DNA TGTGCCAGCACCTGGACGGGAGGAAACACTGAAGCTTTCTTT.

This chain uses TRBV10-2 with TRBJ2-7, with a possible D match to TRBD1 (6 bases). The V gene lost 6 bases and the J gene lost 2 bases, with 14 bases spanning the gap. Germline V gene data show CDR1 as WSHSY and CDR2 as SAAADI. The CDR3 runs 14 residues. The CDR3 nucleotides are TGCGCCAGCAGCCGAGACAGGAGAGCCTACGAGCAGTACTTC. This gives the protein CASSRDRRAYEQYF.

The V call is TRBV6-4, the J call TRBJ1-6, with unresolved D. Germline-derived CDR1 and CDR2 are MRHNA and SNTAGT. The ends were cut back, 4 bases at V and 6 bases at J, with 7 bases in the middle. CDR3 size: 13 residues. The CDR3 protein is CASSANGNSPLHF. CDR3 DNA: TGTGCCAGCAGTGCGAATGGTAATTCACCCCTCCACTTT.

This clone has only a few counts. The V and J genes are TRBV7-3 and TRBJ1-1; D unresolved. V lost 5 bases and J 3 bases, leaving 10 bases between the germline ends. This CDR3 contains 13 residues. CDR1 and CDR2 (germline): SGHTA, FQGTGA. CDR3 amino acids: CASSLSWDTEAFF. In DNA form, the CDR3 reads TGTGCCAGCAGCCTCTCTTGGGACACTGAAGCTTTCTTT.

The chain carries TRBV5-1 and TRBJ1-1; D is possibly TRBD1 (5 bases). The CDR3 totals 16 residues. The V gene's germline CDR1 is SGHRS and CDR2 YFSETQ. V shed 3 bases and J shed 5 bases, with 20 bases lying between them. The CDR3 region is CASSSAPWGIRTEAFF. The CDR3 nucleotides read TGCGCCAGCAGCTCGGCGCCTTGGGGGATAAGGACTGAAGCTTTCTTT.

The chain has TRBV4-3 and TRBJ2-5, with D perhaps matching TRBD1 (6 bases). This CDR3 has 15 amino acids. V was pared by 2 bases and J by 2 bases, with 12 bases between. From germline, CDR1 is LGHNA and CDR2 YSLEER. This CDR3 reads CASSQRDKIQETQYF. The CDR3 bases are TGCGCCAGCAGCCAAAGGGACAAGATACAAGAGACCCAGTACTTC.

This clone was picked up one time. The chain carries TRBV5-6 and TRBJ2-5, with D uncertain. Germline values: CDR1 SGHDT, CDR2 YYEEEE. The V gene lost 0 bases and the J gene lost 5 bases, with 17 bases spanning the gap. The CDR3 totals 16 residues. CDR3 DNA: TGTGCCAGCAGCTTGGAGTCCGACAAATTTTTCGAGACCCAGTACTTC. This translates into CASSLESDKFFETQYF.

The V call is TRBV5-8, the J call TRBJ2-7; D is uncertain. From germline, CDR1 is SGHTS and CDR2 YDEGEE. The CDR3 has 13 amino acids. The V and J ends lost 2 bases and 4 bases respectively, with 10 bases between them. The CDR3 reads CASSLGRSYEQYF. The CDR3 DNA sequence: TGTGCCAGCAGCTTAGGCAGGTCGTACGAGCAGTACTTC.

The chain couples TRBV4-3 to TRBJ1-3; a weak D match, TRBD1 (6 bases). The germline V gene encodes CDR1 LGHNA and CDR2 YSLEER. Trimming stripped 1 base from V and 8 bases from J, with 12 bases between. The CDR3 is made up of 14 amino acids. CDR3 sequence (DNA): TGCGCCAGCAGCCAAGGACAGGCTCGAGACACCATATATTTT. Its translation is CASSQGQARDTIYF.

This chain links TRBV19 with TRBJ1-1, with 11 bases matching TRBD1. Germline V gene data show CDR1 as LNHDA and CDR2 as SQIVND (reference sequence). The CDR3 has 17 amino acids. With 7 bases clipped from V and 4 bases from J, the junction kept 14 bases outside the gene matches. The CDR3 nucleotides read TGTGCCAGTATATCCGGGACAGGGGGACTTTTAAGCACTGAAGCTTTCTTT. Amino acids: CASISGTGGLLSTEAFF.

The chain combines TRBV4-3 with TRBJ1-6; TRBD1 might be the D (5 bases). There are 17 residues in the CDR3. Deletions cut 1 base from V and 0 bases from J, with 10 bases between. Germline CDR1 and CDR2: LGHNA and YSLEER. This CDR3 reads CASSQGRDHSYNSPLHF. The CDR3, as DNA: TGCGCCAGCAGCCAAGGCCGGGACCACTCCTATAATTCACCCCTCCACTTT.

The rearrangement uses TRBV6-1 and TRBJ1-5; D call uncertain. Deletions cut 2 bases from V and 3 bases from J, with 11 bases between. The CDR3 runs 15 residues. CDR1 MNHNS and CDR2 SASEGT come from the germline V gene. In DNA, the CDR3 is TGTGCCAGCAGTGAACCTAACCGTTTCAATCAGCCCCAGCATTTT. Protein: CASSEPNRFNQPQHF.